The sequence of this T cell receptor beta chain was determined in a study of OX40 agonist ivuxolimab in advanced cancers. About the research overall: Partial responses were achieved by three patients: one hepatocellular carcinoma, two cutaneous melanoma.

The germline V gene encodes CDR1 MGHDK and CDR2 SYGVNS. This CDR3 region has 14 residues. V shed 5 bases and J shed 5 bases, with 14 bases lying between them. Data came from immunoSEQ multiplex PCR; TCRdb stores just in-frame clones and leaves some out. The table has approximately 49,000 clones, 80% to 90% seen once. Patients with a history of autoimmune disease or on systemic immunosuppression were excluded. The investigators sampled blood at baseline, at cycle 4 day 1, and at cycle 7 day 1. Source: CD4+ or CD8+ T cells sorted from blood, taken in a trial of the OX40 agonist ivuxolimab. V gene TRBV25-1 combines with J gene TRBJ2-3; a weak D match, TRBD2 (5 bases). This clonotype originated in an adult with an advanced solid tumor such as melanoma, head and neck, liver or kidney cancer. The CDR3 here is CASSSMGAGDTQYF. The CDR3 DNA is TGTGCCAGCAGTAGCATGGGAGCTGGAGATACGCAGTATTTT.